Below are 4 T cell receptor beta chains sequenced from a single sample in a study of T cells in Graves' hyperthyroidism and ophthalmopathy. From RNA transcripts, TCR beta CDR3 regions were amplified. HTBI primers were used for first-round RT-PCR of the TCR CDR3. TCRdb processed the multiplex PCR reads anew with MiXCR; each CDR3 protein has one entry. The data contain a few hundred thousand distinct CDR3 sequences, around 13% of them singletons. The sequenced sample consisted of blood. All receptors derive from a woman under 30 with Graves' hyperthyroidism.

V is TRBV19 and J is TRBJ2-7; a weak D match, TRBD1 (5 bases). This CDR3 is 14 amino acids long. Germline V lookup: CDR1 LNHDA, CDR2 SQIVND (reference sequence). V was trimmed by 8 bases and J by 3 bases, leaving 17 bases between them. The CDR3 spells CASQPDMSSYEQYF. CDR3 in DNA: TGTGCCAGTCAGCCGGACATGTCGAGCTACGAGCAGTACTTC.

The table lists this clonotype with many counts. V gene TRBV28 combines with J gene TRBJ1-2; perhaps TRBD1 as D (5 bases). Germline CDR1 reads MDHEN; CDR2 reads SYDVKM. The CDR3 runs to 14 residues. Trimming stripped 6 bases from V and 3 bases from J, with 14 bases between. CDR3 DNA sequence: TGTGCCAGCAGCCCAGACAGTATTTACTATGGCTACACCTTC. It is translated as CASSPDSIYYGYTF.

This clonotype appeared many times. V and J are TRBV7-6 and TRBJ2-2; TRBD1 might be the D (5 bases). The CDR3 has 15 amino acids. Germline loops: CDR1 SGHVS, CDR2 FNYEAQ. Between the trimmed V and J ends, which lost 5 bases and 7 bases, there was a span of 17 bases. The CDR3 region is CASSPAGRVGGELFF. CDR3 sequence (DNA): TGTGCCAGCAGCCCGGCTGGCAGGGTAGGCGGGGAGCTGTTTTTT.

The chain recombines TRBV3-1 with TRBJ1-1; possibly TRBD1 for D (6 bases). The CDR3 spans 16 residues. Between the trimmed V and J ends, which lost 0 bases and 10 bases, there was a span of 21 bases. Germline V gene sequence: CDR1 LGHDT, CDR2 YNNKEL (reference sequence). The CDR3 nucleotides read TGTGCCAGCAGCCAAGATCGGGGGGGCAGGGGAAGACGAGCTTTCTTT. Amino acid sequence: CASSQDRGGRGRRAFF.